This paragraph reports one TCR beta chain. Here the CDR3 omits its conserved ending phenylalanine or tryptophan, so a read error is the likely source. TCRdb re-analysed the reads in MiXCR, keeping a single row per CDR3 protein. Of nearly 450,000 distinct CDR3 sequences in the sample, roughly 31% were seen once. The CDR3 contains 13 residues. V was pared by 3 bases and J by 7 bases, with 10 bases between. Germline V gives CDR1 LNHDA, CDR2 SQIVND (reference sequence). The record originates from a study of T cell repertoires in cytomegalovirus infection. Across the whole study: Shared public TCR beta signatures pointed to both CMV infection and a matching HLA type.

The sequence came from a human donor in good health (CMV status not recorded). Some clones in this sample may be carry-over from other donors' samples. The chain couples TRBV19 to TRBJ2-1, with D perhaps matching TRBD2 (5 bases). Material for sequencing was PBMCs. This CDR3 reads CASSIRGGNEQFC. CDR3 coding DNA: TGTGCCAGTAGTATCCGAGGCGGGAATGAGCAGTTCTGC.